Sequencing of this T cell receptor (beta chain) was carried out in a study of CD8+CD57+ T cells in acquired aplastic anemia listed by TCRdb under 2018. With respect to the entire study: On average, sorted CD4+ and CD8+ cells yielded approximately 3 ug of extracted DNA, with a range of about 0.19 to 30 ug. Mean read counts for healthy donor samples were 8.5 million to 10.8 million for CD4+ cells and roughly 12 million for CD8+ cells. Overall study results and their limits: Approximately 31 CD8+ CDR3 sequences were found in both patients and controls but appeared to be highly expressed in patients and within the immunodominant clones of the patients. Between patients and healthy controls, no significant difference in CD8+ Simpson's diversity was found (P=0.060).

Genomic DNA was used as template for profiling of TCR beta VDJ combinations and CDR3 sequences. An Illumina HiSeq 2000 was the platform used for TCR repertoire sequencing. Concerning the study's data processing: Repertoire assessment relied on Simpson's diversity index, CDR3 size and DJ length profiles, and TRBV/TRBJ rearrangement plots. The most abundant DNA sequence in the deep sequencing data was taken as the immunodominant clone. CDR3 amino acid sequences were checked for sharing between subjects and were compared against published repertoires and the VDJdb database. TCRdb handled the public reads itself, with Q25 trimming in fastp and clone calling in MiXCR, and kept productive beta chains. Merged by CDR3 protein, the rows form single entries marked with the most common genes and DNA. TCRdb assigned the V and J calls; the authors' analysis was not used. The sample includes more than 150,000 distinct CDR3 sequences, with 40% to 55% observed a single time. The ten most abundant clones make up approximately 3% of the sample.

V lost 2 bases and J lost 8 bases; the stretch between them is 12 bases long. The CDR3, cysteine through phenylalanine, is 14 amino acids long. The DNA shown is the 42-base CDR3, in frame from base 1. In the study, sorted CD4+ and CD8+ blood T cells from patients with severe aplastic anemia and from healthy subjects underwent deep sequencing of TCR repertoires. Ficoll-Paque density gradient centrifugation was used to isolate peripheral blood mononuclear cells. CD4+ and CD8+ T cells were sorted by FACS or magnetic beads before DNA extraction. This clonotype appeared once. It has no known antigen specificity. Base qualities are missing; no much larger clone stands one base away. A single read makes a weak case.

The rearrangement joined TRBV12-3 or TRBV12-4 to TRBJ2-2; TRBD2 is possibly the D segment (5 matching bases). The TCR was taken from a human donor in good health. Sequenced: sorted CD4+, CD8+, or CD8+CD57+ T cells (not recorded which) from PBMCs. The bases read TGTGCCAGCAGTTTACGCCTAGCATCAGGGGAGCTGTTTTTT. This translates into CASSLRLASGELFF.